These 32 T cell receptor beta chains came from one sample sequenced in a study of T cell responses to AZD1222 COVID-19 vaccine. Sequencing used immunoSEQ multiplex PCR; TCRdb keeps in-frame clones, though not all of them. This sample carries about 130,000 clones, about nine tenths of them seen once, and the ten largest clones take approximately 1.5%. The input for sequencing was peripheral blood, taken on day 0 of AZD1222 vaccination. The source is an adult in good health.

This clone is a singleton in its sample. The chain carries TRBV30 and TRBJ2-5; no firm D call. Trimming left V 0 bases short and J 4 bases short, with 12 bases between. Germline CDR1 reads GTSNPN; CDR2 reads SVGIG (reference sequence). The CDR3 is 14 residues long. The CDR3 bases are TGTGCCTGGAGTGTACAGTCTGGACGAGAGACCCAGTACTTC. Translated, it gives CAWSVQSGRETQYF.

CDR3 amino acids: CASSPPGRPYEQYF. The CDR3 DNA reads as TGCGCCAGCAGCCCTCCGGGCAGACCCTACGAGCAGTACTTC. The chain employs TRBV5-1 and TRBJ2-7; D is unresolved. Looked up from germline, CDR1 is SGHRS and CDR2 is YFSETQ. Trimming removed 4 bases at V and 2 bases at J, with 13 bases between. The length of the CDR3 is 14 residues.

The chain recombines TRBV5-4 with TRBJ1-2; D perhaps matches TRBD1 (6 bases). From germline, CDR1 is SGHNT and CDR2 YYREEE (reference sequence). There are 15 residues in the CDR3. V gave up 0 bases and J gave up 2 bases, with 11 bases separating them. The CDR3 DNA reads TGTGCCAGCAGCTTGGCAGGGGCTCTAAACTATGGCTACACCTTC. Protein: CASSLAGALNYGYTF.

The chain links TRBV5-1 to TRBJ2-7, with no clear D. The CDR3 sequence is 14 residues long. Germline loops: CDR1 SGHRS, CDR2 YFSETQ. V lost 0 bases and J lost 4, with 11 bases in between. Here the CDR3 DNA reads TGCGCCAGCAGCTTGGGCAGCCCTGGGTACGAGCAGTACTTC. Encoded protein: CASSLGSPGYEQYF.

The chain links TRBV5-4 to TRBJ2-7; weak D call: TRBD1 (6 bases). CDR1 and CDR2 from the germline V gene are SGHNT and YYREEE (reference sequence). The CDR3 extends over 14 amino acids. Trimming left V 0 bases short and J 4 bases short, with 11 bases between. CDR3 sequence (DNA): TGTGCCAGCAGCTTGGTCAGGGGCGATTACGAGCAGTACTTC. It codes for CASSLVRGDYEQYF.

CDR3 sequence: CASSYPPRGVGNQPQHF. The CDR3 DNA reads as TGTGCCAGCAGTTACCCCCCCCGGGGAGTGGGAAATCAGCCCCAGCATTTT. This chain links TRBV6-2 or TRBV6-3 with TRBJ1-5; D is undetermined. The germline CDR1 and CDR2 sequences are MNHEY and SVGEGT. V was shortened by 2 bases and J by 4 bases, with 18 bases between the two germline ends. This CDR3 spans 17 amino acids.

The chain is built from TRBV6-5 and TRBJ1-4; the match to TRBD1 covers 10 bases. The CDR3 runs to 14 residues. Germline values: CDR1 MNHEY, CDR2 SVGAGI. Losses at the gene ends were 5 bases for V and 7 bases for J; bases not matched to a gene: 4. The CDR3 reads CASSRGTGVEKLFF. The CDR3 DNA follows: TGTGCCAGCAGTCGCGGGACAGGGGTTGAAAAACTGTTTTTT.

This chain connects TRBV28 to TRBJ2-7, with 9 bases aligning to TRBD1. The CDR3 covers 16 residues. Germline V gives CDR1 MDHEN, CDR2 SYDVKM. V lost 7 bases to trimming and J lost 2 bases; unmatched junction nucleotides: 12. CDR3 in DNA: TGTGCCAGCAACTCGGGGACAGGGTTACCCCCCTACGAGCAGTACTTC. As protein: CASNSGTGLPPYEQYF.

The V call is TRBV27, the J call TRBJ1-1, with D possibly TRBD1 on 5 matching bases. Trimming left V 8 bases short and J 1 base short, with 11 bases between. CDR3 size: 13 residues. Germline V gene lookup returns CDR1 MNHEY and CDR2 SMNVEV (reference sequence). The chain's CDR3 is CASGIGGNTEAFF. Written as DNA, the CDR3 is TGTGCCAGCGGGATTGGGGGGAACACTGAAGCTTTCTTT.

The genes are TRBV5-1 and TRBJ2-7, with D maybe TRBD2 (5 bases). From germline, CDR1 is SGHRS and CDR2 YFSETQ. With 0 bases removed from V and 1 base from J, the gap between germline ends came to 11 bases. The CDR3 extends over 15 amino acids. The CDR3 DNA reads as TGCGCCAGCAGCTTGGTGGCAGGAGGATCCTACGAGCAGTACTTC. Protein product: CASSLVAGGSYEQYF. Supplemented by reference TRBV5-1 and TRBJ2-7, the full variable domain reads KAGVTQTPRYLIKTRGQQVTLSCSPISGHRSVSWYQQTPGQGLQFLFEYFSETQRNKGNFPGRFSGRQFSNSRSEMNVSTLELGDSALYLCASSLVAGGSYEQYFGPGTRLTVT.

This sequence joins TRBV4-1 and TRBJ1-4, with TRBD1 matching 10 bases. This CDR3 has 17 amino acids. CDR1 is MGHRA and CDR2 is YSYEKL in the germline V gene. V lost 5 bases, J lost 5 bases, and 11 bases stayed unmatched. The CDR3 nucleotides are TGCGCCAGCAGCGGACCTCCAGAGGACAGGGGGAATGAAAAACTGTTTTTT. It yields the protein CASSGPPEDRGNEKLFF.

In this sample, this clone turned up once. The rearrangement joins TRBV23-1 to TRBJ2-7, with TRBD1 matching 7 bases. TRBV23-1 counts as an open reading frame of uncertain function. Trimming at V came to 2 bases and at J to 6 bases, leaving 16 bases not matched to a gene. The CDR3 consists of 17 residues. The CDR3: CASSQALGTALSGEQYF. The CDR3 DNA sequence: TGCGCCAGCAGTCAAGCACTGGGGACAGCCCTCTCCGGCGAGCAGTACTTC.

The rearrangement joins TRBV7-8 to TRBJ1-5; D is perhaps TRBD1 (5 bases). Germline assignment: CDR1 SGHVS and CDR2 FQNEAQ. With 9 bases removed from V and 0 bases from J, the gap between germline ends came to 12 bases. The CDR3 loop spans 14 amino acids. CDR3 sequence reads: CASTTGYSNQPQHF. Written as DNA, the CDR3 is TGTGCCAGTACCACAGGATATAGCAATCAGCCCCAGCATTTT.

Remarks on this clone: The same CDR3 also results from other DNA sequences found in this sample. The gene calls are TRBV5-1 and TRBJ1-4, with D possibly being TRBD1 (5 bases). Trimming shortened V by 3 bases and J by 0 bases, and 9 bases separated the two germline ends. This CDR3 has 15 residues. The germline V gene encodes CDR1 SGHRS and CDR2 YFSETQ. CDR3 region: CASSWQGATNEKLFF. The CDR3 coding sequence is TGCGCCAGCAGCTGGCAGGGTGCAACTAATGAAAAACTGTTTTTT.

For the CDR3, the DNA is TGTGCCAGCAGTTACTCAGGGGGGGCCGGTGAAGCTTTCTTT. Encoded protein: CASSYSGGAGEAFF. V and J are TRBV6-5 and TRBJ1-1, with a weak D call TRBD1 (6 bases). This CDR3 is 14 amino acids long. V was clipped by 0 bases and J by 7 bases, with 12 bases between them. Germline-derived CDR1 and CDR2 are MNHEY and SVGAGI.

The V and J genes are TRBV13 and TRBJ1-1, with no clear D. This CDR3 is 12 amino acids long. V lost 5 bases, J lost 2 bases, and 6 bases lay in between. Germline V gene data show CDR1 as PRHDT and CDR2 as FYEKMQ (reference sequence). CDR3 in amino acids: CASSQPNTEAFF. The CDR3, as DNA: TGTGCCAGCAGCCAACCTAACACTGAAGCTTTCTTT.

The CDR3 DNA sequence: TGTGCCAGCAGCCCCCCTGGGGACAGGAGGAAATATTCACCCCTCCACTTT. Amino acid sequence: CASSPPGDRRKYSPLHF. This chain joins TRBV7-9 and TRBJ1-6, with TRBD1 identical over 8 bases. This CDR3 is 17 amino acids long. The trim removed 5 bases at V and 8 bases at J, leaving 14 bases unmatched. Germline V gene lookup returns CDR1 SEHNR and CDR2 FQNEAQ (reference sequence).

The V and J genes are TRBV19 and TRBJ2-2, with D tentatively TRBD1 or TRBD2 (5 bases each). CDR3 length: 14 residues. The ends were cut back, 10 bases at V and 9 bases at J, with 21 bases in the middle. Per the germline V gene, CDR1 is LNHDA and CDR2 is SQIVND (reference sequence). CDR3 nucleotide sequence: TGTGCCACAACCGAGGCAGGGAGTAGGTGGGAGCTGTTTTTT. Protein: CATTEAGSRWELFF.

The gene calls are TRBV19 and TRBJ1-3, with D possibly being TRBD1 (6 bases). The V gene's germline CDR1 is LNHDA and CDR2 SQIVND (reference sequence). The CDR3 is made up of 18 amino acids. V was trimmed by 5 bases and J by 0 bases, leaving 20 bases between them. The DNA for the CDR3 is TGTGCCAGTAGTCCCCTCGGGACATCCAAGGCCTCTGGAAACACCATATATTTT. Translation: CASSPLGTSKASGNTIYF.

The rearrangement links TRBV11-1 to TRBJ1-2, with unresolved D. From germline, CDR1 is SGHAT and CDR2 FQDESV (reference sequence). The CDR3 is 12 amino acids. The V end was cut by 5 bases, the J end by 6 bases, with 10 bases between. For the CDR3, the DNA is TGTGCCAGCAGCCCATCGGGAGATGGCTACACCTTC. Translating it yields CASSPSGDGYTF.

The chain employs TRBV7-2 and TRBJ2-7, with TRBD2 as a possible D gene (5 bases). Trimming stripped 1 base from V and 2 bases from J, with 9 bases between. The CDR3 covers 14 residues. Germline-derived CDR1 and CDR2 are SGHTA and FQGNSA. The CDR3, as DNA: TGTGCCAGCAGCTTAGTAGAGGGCCCCTACGAGCAGTACTTC. Its translation is CASSLVEGPYEQYF.

The chain carries TRBV5-1 and TRBJ1-5; perhaps TRBD1 as D (6 bases). The CDR3 consists of 15 residues. Deletions cut 4 bases from V and 0 bases from J, with 11 bases between. Germline-derived CDR1 and CDR2 are SGHRS and YFSETQ. The CDR3 DNA reads TGCGCCAGCAGCGAACAGGGTCTTAGCAATCAGCCCCAGCATTTT. Translation gives CASSEQGLSNQPQHF.

This clone showed up just a few times. V gene TRBV19 combines with J gene TRBJ2-7; a weak D match, TRBD1 (6 bases). Germline loops: CDR1 LNHDA, CDR2 SQIVND (reference sequence). Trimming left V 5 bases short and J 3 bases short, with 11 bases between. The CDR3 is 13 residues long. The DNA of the CDR3 is TGTGCCAGTAGTCCCCGGACAGACTACGAGCAGTACTTC. This sequence encodes CASSPRTDYEQYF. Looking up the rest from reference TRBV19 and TRBJ2-7 gives the full variable domain: DGGITQSPKYLFRKEGQNVTLSCEQNLNHDAMYWYRQDPGQGLRLIYYSQIVNDFQKGDIAEGYSVSREKKESFPLTVTSAQKNPTAFYLCASSPRTDYEQYFGPGTRLTVT.

This chain links TRBV5-4 with TRBJ1-3; maybe TRBD1 (6 bases). V was clipped by 4 bases and J by 0 bases, with 17 bases between them. The CDR3 spans 17 residues. Germline loops: CDR1 SGHNT, CDR2 YYREEE (reference sequence). CDR3 sequence (DNA): TGTGCCAGCAGCCCTGGGGGCGGACTGACCTCTGGAAACACCATATATTTT. This translates into CASSPGGGLTSGNTIYF.

This clone was picked up one time. The chain recombines TRBV28 with TRBJ2-7; 11 nucleotides match TRBD2. Germline assignment: CDR1 MDHEN and CDR2 SYDVKM. Trimming cost V 5 bases and J 2 bases; bases outside gene matches: 11. The CDR3 has 17 amino acids. The CDR3, as DNA: TGTGCCAGCAGTCAGACCTTTAGCGGGGGGGCAACCTACGAGCAGTACTTC. Amino acids: CASSQTFSGGATYEQYF.

This chain links TRBV6-5 with TRBJ2-7; 11 bases map to TRBD1. CDR1 and CDR2 from the germline V gene are MNHEY and SVGAGI. Trimming took 5 bases from V and 4 from J; bases not matched to a gene: 1. The CDR3 contains 13 residues. The CDR3 loop is CASSRDRGYEQYF. DNA for the CDR3: TGTGCCAGCAGTAGGGACAGGGGGTACGAGCAGTACTTC.

This sequence joins TRBV23-1 and TRBJ1-1; 12 positions match TRBD1. TRBV23-1 is reported as an ORF; its role is uncertain. There are 18 residues in the CDR3. J gave up 2 bases and V 5 bases, and 12 bases lay outside the gene matches. The CDR3: CASSYPGQGATGNTEAFF. In DNA form, the CDR3 reads TGCGCCAGCAGTTACCCGGGACAGGGGGCAACGGGTAACACTGAAGCTTTCTTT.

This sequence joins TRBV13 and TRBJ1-1, with 7 bases aligning to TRBD1. V lost 2 bases to trimming and J lost 10 bases; unmatched junction nucleotides: 13. The CDR3 runs to 15 residues. CDR1 PRHDT and CDR2 FYEKMQ come from the germline V gene (reference sequence). The CDR3 spells CASSLNFDRAQRAFF. The CDR3 nucleotides read TGTGCCAGCAGCTTAAACTTTGACAGGGCCCAGCGAGCTTTCTTT.

This clone has only one observation. The J gene is TRBJ2-5, the V gene TRBV19; D is ambiguous. V was pared by 6 bases and J by 4 bases, with 9 bases between. Germline assignment: CDR1 LNHDA and CDR2 SQIVND (reference sequence). The CDR3 is made up of 12 amino acids. DNA for the CDR3: TGTGCCAGTAGCTCTTCCCCAGAGACCCAGTACTTC. This encodes CASSSSPETQYF.

The rearrangement uses TRBV24-1 and TRBJ1-5; 7 positions agree with TRBD1. The CDR3 has 15 amino acids. With 4 bases clipped from V and 4 bases from J, the junction kept 6 bases outside the gene matches. Per germline, CDR1 KGHDR and CDR2 SFDVKD. Written as DNA, the CDR3 is TGTGCCACCAGTGAGAGACAGGGCAATAATCAGCCCCAGCATTTT. It specifies CATSERQGNNQPQHF.

This clone was picked up one time. The rearrangement joins TRBV6-2 or TRBV6-3 to TRBJ2-7; D is perhaps TRBD2 (5 bases). Germline assignment: CDR1 MNHEY and CDR2 SVGEGT. V shed 2 bases and J shed 0 bases, with 11 bases lying between them. This CDR3 comprises 15 residues. CDR3: CASSYLWESSYEQYF. The CDR3 DNA reads TGTGCCAGCAGTTACCTGTGGGAGAGCTCCTACGAGCAGTACTTC.

The chain recombines TRBV24-1 with TRBJ2-5; D unclear. Germline V gene data show CDR1 as KGHDR and CDR2 as SFDVKD. The CDR3 contains 11 residues. Trimming pared 4 bases from V and 4 bases from J, leaving 3 bases between. The CDR3 loop reads CATSDRETQYF. Written as DNA, the CDR3 is TGTGCCACCAGTGACCGAGAGACCCAGTACTTC.